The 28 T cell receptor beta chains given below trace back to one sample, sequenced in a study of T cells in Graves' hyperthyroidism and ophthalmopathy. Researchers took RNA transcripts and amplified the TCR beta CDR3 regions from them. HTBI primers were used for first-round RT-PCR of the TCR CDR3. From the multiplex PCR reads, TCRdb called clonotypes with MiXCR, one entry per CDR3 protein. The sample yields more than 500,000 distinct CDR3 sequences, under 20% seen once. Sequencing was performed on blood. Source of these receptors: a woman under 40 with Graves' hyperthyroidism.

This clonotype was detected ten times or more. This chain's CDR3 is CASSYRERSYNEQFF. The CDR3 bases are TGTGCCAGCAGTTACCGGGAGAGGTCCTACAATGAGCAGTTCTTC. This sequence joins TRBV6-2 or TRBV6-3 and TRBJ2-1; weak D call: TRBD2 (6 bases). Per germline, CDR1 MNHEY and CDR2 SVGEGT. CDR3 length: 15 residues. V lost 2 bases and J 1 base, leaving 9 bases between the germline ends.

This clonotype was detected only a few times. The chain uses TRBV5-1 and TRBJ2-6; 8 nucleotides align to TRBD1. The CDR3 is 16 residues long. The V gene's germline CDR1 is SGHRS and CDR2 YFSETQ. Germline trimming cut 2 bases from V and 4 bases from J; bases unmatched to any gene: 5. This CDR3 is CASSLSTGAGANVLTF. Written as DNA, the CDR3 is TGCGCCAGCAGCTTATCGACAGGGGCCGGGGCCAACGTCCTGACTTTC.

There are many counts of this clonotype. In DNA form, the CDR3 reads TGTGCCACGGGACAGGGGGCAATGGAGACCCAGTACTTC. Its translation: CATGQGAMETQYF. The rearrangement joins TRBV24-1 to TRBJ2-5, with TRBD1 matching over 12 bases. CDR3 length equals 13 residues. Per the germline V gene, CDR1 is KGHDR and CDR2 is SFDVKD. V trimming: 10 bases; J trimming: 5 bases; junction bases outside the gene matches: 4.

The DNA of the CDR3 is TGTGCCAGTAGTGCCCAGGGACCGCGCTACTACAATGAGCAGTTCTTC. Its protein product is CASSAQGPRYYNEQFF. The V gene is TRBV19, the J gene TRBJ2-1, with D possibly called TRBD1 or TRBD2 (5 bases each). CDR3 size: 16 residues. The germline V and J ends were trimmed by 5 bases and 3 bases, with 17 bases remaining between them. In germline, CDR1 is LNHDA, CDR2 SQIVND (reference sequence). The whole variable domain, filled in from reference TRBV19 and TRBJ2-1, reads DGGITQSPKYLFRKEGQNVTLSCEQNLNHDAMYWYRQDPGQGLRLIYYSQIVNDFQKGDIAEGYSVSREKKESFPLTVTSAQKNPTAFYLCASSAQGPRYYNEQFFGPGTRLTVL.

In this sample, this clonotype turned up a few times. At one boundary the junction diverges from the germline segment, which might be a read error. The CDR3 reads CASRLEFGSYEQYF. For the CDR3, the DNA is TGCGCCAGCAGATTGGAATTTGGCTCCTACGAGCAGTACTTC. V is TRBV5-1 and J is TRBJ2-7; D remains unclear. CDR1 is SGHRS and CDR2 is YFSETQ in the germline V gene. The CDR3 spans 14 residues.

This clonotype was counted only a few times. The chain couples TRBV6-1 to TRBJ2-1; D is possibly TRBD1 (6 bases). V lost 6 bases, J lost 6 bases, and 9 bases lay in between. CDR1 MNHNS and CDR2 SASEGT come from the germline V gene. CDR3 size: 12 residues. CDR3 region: CASSTGINEQFF. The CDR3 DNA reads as TGTGCCAGCAGCACAGGGATCAATGAGCAGTTCTTC.

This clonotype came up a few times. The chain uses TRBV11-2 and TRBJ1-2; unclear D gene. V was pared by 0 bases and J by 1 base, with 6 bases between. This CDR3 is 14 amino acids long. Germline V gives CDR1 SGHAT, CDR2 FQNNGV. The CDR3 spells CASSLEQLNYGYTF. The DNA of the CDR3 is TGTGCCAGCAGCTTAGAACAGCTTAACTATGGCTACACCTTC.

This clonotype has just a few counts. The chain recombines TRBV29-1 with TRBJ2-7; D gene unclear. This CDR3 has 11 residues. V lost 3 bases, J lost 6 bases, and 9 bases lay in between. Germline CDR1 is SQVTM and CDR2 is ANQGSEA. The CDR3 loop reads CSVELGLEQYF. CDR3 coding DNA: TGCAGCGTTGAGCTAGGGCTCGAGCAGTACTTC.

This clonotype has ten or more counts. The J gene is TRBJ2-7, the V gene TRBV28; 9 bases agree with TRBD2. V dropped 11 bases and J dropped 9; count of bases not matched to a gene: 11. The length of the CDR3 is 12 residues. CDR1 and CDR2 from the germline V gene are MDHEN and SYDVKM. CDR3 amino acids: CALGASGTVQYF. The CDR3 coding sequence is TGTGCCCTGGGGGCTAGCGGGACCGTGCAGTACTTC.

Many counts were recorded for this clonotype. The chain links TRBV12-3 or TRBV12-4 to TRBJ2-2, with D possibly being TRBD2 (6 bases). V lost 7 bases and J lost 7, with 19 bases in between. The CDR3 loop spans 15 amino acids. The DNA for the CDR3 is TGTGCCAGCACCTTCTCCGGAGGGGCGGGCGGGGAGCTGTTTTTT. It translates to CASTFSGGAGGELFF.

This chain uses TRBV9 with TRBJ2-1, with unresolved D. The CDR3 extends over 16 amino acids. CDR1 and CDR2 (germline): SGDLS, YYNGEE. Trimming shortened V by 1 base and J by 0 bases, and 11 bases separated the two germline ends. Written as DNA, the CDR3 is TGTGCCAGCAGCGTATACAACGCAAACTCCTACAATGAGCAGTTCTTC. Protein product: CASSVYNANSYNEQFF. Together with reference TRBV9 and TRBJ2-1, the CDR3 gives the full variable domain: DSGVTQTPKHLITATGQRVTLRCSPRSGDLSVYWYQQSLDQGLQFLIQYYNGEERAKGNILERFSAQQFPDLHSELNLSSLELGDSALYFCASSVYNANSYNEQFFGPGTRLTVL.

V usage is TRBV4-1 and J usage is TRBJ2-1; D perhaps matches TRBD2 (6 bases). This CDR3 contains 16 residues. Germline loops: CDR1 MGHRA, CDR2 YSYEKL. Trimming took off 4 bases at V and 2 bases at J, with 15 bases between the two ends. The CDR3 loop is CASSRATSNAYNEQFF. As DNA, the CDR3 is TGCGCCAGCAGCCGAGCGACTAGTAACGCCTACAATGAGCAGTTCTTC.

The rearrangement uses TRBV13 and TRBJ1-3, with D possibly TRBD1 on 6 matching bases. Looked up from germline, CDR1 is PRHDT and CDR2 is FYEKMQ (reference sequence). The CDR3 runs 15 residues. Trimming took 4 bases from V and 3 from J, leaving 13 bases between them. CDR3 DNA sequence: TGTGCCAGCAGCTCCGTTAGAGGGGGTGGAAACACCATATATTTT. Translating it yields CASSSVRGGGNTIYF.

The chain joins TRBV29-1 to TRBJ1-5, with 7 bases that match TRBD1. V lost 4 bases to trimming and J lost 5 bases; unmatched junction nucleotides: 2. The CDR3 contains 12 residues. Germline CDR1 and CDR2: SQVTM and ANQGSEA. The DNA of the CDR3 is TGCAGCGTTGGGCAGGGGGATCAGCCCCAGCATTTT. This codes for CSVGQGDQPQHF.

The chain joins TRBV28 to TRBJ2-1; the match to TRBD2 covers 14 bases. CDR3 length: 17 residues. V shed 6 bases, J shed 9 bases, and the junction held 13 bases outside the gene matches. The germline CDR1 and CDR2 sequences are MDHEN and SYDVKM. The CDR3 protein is CASSPAPTSGRVGEQFF. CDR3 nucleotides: TGTGCCAGCAGCCCAGCCCCGACTAGCGGGAGGGTTGGTGAGCAGTTCTTC.

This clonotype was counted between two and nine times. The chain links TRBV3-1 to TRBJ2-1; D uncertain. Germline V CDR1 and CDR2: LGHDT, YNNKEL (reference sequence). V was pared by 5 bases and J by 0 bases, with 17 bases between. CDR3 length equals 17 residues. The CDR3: CASSGRVFSSSYNEQFF. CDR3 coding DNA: TGTGCCAGCAGCGGACGCGTTTTCTCAAGCTCCTACAATGAGCAGTTCTTC.

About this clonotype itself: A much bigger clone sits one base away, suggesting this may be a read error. The CDR3 region is CASSWTGDLDYEQYF. CDR3 sequence (DNA): TGTGCCAGCAGTTGGACAGGAGACCTCGACTACGAGCAGTACTTC. The J gene is TRBJ2-7, the V gene TRBV27, with 7 positions matching TRBD1. The V gene's germline CDR1 is MNHEY and CDR2 SMNVEV (reference sequence). The CDR3 sequence is 15 residues long. Trimming at V came to 4 bases and at J to 3 bases, leaving 9 bases not matched to a gene.

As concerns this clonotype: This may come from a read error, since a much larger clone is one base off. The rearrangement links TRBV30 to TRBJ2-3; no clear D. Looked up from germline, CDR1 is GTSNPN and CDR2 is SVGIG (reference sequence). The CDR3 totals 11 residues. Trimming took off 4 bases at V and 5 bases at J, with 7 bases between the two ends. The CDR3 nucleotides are TGTGCCTGGACCCTGGGAGATACGCAGTATTTT. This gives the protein CAWTLGDTQYF.

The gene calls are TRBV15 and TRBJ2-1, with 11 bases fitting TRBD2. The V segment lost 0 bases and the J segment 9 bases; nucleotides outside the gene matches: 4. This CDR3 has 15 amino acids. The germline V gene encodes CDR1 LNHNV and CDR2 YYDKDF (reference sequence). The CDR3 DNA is TGTGCCACCAGCAGAGAACTAGCGGGAGTATTTGAGCAGTTCTTC. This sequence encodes CATSRELAGVFEQFF.

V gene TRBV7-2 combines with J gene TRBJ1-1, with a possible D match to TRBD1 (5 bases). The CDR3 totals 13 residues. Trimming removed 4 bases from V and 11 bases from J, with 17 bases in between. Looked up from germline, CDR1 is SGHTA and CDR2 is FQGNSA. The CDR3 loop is CASSSSPGPGAFF. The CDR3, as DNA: TGTGCCAGCAGCTCGTCTCCGGGACCGGGGGCTTTCTTT.

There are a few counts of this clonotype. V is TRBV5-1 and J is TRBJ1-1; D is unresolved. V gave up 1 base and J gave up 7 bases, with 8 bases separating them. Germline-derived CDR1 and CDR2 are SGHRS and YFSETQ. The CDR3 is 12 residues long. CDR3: CASSLQDGEAFF. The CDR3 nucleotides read TGCGCCAGCAGCTTGCAGGATGGTGAAGCTTTCTTT.

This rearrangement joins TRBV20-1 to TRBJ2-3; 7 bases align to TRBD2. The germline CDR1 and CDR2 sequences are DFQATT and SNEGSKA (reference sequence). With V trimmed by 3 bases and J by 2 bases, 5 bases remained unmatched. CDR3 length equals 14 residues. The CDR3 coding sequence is TGCAGTGCTAGCCCCCTAGCGGTCACAGATACGCAGTATTTT. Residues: CSASPLAVTDTQYF.

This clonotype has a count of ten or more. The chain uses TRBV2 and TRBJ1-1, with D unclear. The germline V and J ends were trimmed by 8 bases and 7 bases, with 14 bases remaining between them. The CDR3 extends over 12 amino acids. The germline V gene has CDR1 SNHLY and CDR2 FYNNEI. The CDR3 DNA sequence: TGTGCCAGCGCGTCAGAGTTAAGTGAAGCTTTCTTT. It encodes CASASELSEAFF.

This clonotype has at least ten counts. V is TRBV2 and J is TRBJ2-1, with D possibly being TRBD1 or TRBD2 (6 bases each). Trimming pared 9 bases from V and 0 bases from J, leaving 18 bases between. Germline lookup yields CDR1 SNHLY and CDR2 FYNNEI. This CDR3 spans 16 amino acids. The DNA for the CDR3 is TGTGCCAGTCTAGGAGGGGGTTTTAGCTCCTACAATGAGCAGTTCTTC. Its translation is CASLGGGFSSYNEQFF.

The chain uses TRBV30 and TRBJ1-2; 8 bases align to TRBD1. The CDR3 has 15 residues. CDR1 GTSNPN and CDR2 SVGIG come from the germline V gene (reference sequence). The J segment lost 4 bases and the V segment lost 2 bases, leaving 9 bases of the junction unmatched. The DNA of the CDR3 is TGTGCCTGGAGTACTCAGACAGGGGAACTCTATGGCTACACCTTC. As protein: CAWSTQTGELYGYTF.

The CDR3 spells CATPGQANTGELFF. For the CDR3, the DNA is TGTGCCACCCCGGGACAGGCGAACACCGGGGAGCTGTTTTTT. The chain has TRBV6-1 and TRBJ2-2; 8 positions agree with TRBD1. J was trimmed by 0 bases and V by 10 bases; bases with no gene match: 4. The germline gives CDR1 MNHNS, CDR2 SASEGT. The CDR3 sequence is 14 residues long.

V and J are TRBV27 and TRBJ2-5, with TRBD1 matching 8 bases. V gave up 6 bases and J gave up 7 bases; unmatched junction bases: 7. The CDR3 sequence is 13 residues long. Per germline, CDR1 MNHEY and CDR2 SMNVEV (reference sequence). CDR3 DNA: TGTGCCAGCAGGCTGACAGGGGTAGGGACCCAGTACTTC. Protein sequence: CASRLTGVGTQYF.

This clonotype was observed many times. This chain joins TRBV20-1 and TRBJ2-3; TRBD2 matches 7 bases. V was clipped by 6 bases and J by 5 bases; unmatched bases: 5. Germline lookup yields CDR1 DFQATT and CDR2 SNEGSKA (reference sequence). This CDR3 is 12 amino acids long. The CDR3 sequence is CSAGLAGDTQYF. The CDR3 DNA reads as TGCAGTGCAGGTTTAGCGGGAGATACGCAGTATTTT.